This T cell receptor (beta chain) was documented in a study of T cells in Graves' hyperthyroidism and ophthalmopathy. CDR3 length: 18 amino acids. CDR1 DFQATT and CDR2 SNEGSKA come from the germline V gene (reference sequence). V was pared by 0 bases and J by 6 bases, with 15 bases of the junction left unmatched. The authors took PBMCs from 10 ml fresh peripheral blood. RNA transcripts provided the source from which TCR beta CDR3 regions were amplified. The HTBI primer set was used in a first-round RT-PCR of the TCR CDR3. Each CDR3 protein is one row after TCRdb ran MiXCR on the multiplex PCR reads. This table holds 150,000 or so distinct CDR3 sequences, 22% found once. This clonotype has ten or more counts.

This sequence joins TRBV20-1 and TRBJ2-7, with TRBD2 matching 12 bases. The origin of this receptor is a woman aged 45-65 years with Graves' hyperthyroidism that later progressed to Graves' ophthalmopathy. The sequencing sample was made of blood. The CDR3 is CSARDTPIRLAGVAEQYF. The CDR3, as DNA: TGCAGTGCTAGAGACACTCCGATAAGACTAGCGGGAGTGGCCGAGCAGTACTTC.